The sequence of this TCR beta chain was determined in a study of regulatory T cells in long-lasting Graves disease (dated by TCRdb to 2020 to 2023). A note on the overall study: Newly diagnosed Graves' disease patients had taken antithyroid drugs for less than 3 months. The study was conducted in China and was registered as a clinical trial. TCR sequencing covered 13 persistent and around 20 newly diagnosed Graves' disease patients, some 35 samples in total. Patients with persistent Graves' disease were compared with patients with newly diagnosed Graves' disease using TCR sequencing and RNA sequencing of peripheral blood. Beyond this particular receptor, the publication reports: As a limitation, the authors acknowledged that the small sample size may reduce accuracy. A larger number of public clonotypes was shared among persistent patients (approximately 2,600) than among newly diagnosed patients (about 990). Compared with newly diagnosed patients, patients with persistent Graves' disease had lower TCR Shannon entropy and fewer highly expanded clones, which suggests clonal expansion. The study examined only peripheral blood because the primary lesion, thyroid tissue, could not be accessed. Sequencing and analysis were restricted to the TCR beta chain.

About this clonotype: Its antigen target is currently unknown. Base-call qualities are not available, and no considerably larger clone is one nucleotide away.

This specimen's time point label, per the study, means: newly diagnosed GD, antithyroid drugs for less than 3 months. RNA was extracted from PBMCs in TRIzol for both TCR sequencing and RNA sequencing. The diagnosis of Graves' disease followed American Thyroid Association guidelines. Recruitment of patients was carried out at an endocrinology department in Xi'an, China. From each patient, about 9.7 milliliters of peripheral blood was collected into an EDTA anticoagulant tube. Ficoll Paque Plus density gradient separation was used to isolate PBMCs, and no further T cell sorting was performed. An Agilent 2100 Bioanalyzer and agarose gel were used to assess RNA quality, and a NanoDrop 2000 was used to measure RNA concentration. Libraries were built with multiplex PCR. The reads were generated on an Illumina HiSeq 4000. TCR beta libraries were built with iRepertoire HTBI primers and Arm-PCR amplification of CDR3 regions. PCR products were gel purified before sequencing. From the authors' description of their analysis: Gene usage analysis of CDR3 amino acid clonotypes used the approximately 56 TRBV and around 13 TRBJ segments found across samples. COPE and FqMerger were used to merge filtered high-quality paired reads into contigs. Contigs were aligned with BLAST to IMGT TRBV, TRBD and TRBJ reference genes, and CDR3 was defined per IMGT. Highly expanded clones were defined as clonotypes with a frequency above 0.1%. Shannon entropy served as the measure of repertoire diversity, while the Gini coefficient captured V-J evenness. A clonotype was considered public if more than one individual shared it. The public reads were reanalyzed by TCRdb: fastp trimming at Q25, MiXCR alignment, in-frame beta chains only. Rows matching on CDR3 protein sequence are summarized as one entry with the most common DNA and genes. What appears here as the V and J calls and clone size reflects TCRdb's work, not the paper's. The sample table records about 530,000 distinct CDR3 sequences; about 16% of these occur just once. Clones ranked in the top ten supply about 25% of the sample.

This sample also belongs to another study, concerning T cells in Graves' hyperthyroidism and ophthalmopathy. The second publication reports: Stable Graves' hyperthyroidism was defined as the absence of progression to ophthalmopathy over 18 months of follow-up. Hyperthyroidism patients were newly diagnosed, with disease duration under 2 months, and aged 18 to 65 years. The study excluded patients with uncontrolled infections, other autoimmune diseases, pregnancy or lactation. Clinical symptoms, serum thyroxine and TRAb, thyroid ultrasound, and orbital computed tomography formed the basis for the diagnoses. The first round of RT-PCR for the TCR CDR3 was performed with the HTBI primer set and the Qiagen OneStep RT-PCR kit. Most expanded thyroid clonotypes (frequency above 0.001) were also found in blood, which suggests that blood repertoires may mirror thyroid immune responses. Ophthalmopathy was separated from stable hyperthyroidism by a 13 V-J signature model, with over 85% sensitivity and roughly 81% specificity obtained in cross-validation and 80%/75% obtained in testing. During validation, the model predicted progression to ophthalmopathy a median of roughly 7.1 months ahead of onset, with more than 55% sensitivity and 72% to 80% specificity. A discovery cohort of roughly 100 patients, about 43 with Graves' ophthalmopathy and under 60 with stable Graves' hyperthyroidism, was used to find distinguishing TCR V-J signatures. Whether ophthalmopathy could be predicted prospectively was tested in an independent validation cohort made up of under 20 hyperthyroidism patients plus 17 patients who later progressed to ophthalmopathy. The roughly 100 discovery patients were randomly split 7:3 into training and test sets. The study also compared thyroid tissue and blood T-cell repertoires from a handful of Graves' hyperthyroidism patients. After sampling, hyperthyroidism patients received methimazole starting at 30 mg daily, and ophthalmopathy patients received high-dose intravenous methylprednisolone. Libraries were constructed in a second round of multiplex PCR, after which size selection and purification were carried out. Paired-end sequencing of the libraries was performed with 100 bp reads on an Illumina HiSeq2000. SOAPnuke was used to process the raw data, throwing out any read that contained adapters or uncalled bases, had a mean Phred below 15, or lacked an exact constant-primer or identifier match. COPE v1.2.5 was used to merge the high-quality paired reads, and each unique nucleotide sequence was defined as a clonotype. MiTCR v1.1 was used to align the clonotypes against IMGT TRBV, TRBD and TRBJ reference segments. Only V-J combinations with frequency above 0.0001, covering roughly 99% of repertoires, were analysed. The TCS score was defined as F50 (clonal expansion) divided by E x V (chaos), with BLOSUM62-based TCRdist calculated between CDR3 peptides within each V-J. Welch's t-statistics and random forest reduced roughly 530 V-J features to roughly 13, which were used in a naive Bayes classifier (R e1071). No statistical method was used to fix the sample size in advance, and group allocation was not hidden from the investigators. TCR Vbeta CDR3 sequencing of 120 to 150 peripheral blood samples (about 45 ophthalmopathy, 70 to 85 hyperthyroidism and some 17 progressor patients) is reported in the paper.

Material: peripheral blood mononuclear cells (PBMCs), obtained at new diagnosis, from a patient treated with antithyroid drugs. The clonotype comes from a woman aged 35-65 years with Graves disease. Donor details come from another sample of the same person, matched by shared clones.

The DNA sequence is given as TGTGCCAGCAGCTTAGGTTGGACAGACAATGAGCAGTTCTTC. This encodes CASSLGWTDNEQFF. Rearrangement joined TRBV7-2 to TRBJ2-1; matching of 6 bases hints at TRBD1 as the D gene. The V end loses 1 base and the J end loses 5 bases, and a stretch of 9 bases separates them. Inclusive of the bounding cysteine and phenylalanine, the CDR3 is 14 residues long. Only the CDR3 portion is preserved as DNA: 42 bases, with reading frame beginning at the first base. The germline V gene yields SGHTA for CDR1 and FQGNSA for CDR2.